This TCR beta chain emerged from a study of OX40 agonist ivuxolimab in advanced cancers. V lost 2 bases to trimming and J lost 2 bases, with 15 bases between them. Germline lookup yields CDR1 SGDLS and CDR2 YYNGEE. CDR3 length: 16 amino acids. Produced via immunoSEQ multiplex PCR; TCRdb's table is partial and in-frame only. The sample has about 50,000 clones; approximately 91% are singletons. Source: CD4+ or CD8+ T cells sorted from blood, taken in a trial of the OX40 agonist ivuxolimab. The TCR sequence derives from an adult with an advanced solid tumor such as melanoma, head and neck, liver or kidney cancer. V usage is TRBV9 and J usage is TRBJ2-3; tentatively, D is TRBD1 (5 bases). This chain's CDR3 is CASSVNRVGHTDTQYF. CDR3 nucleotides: TGTGCCAGCAGCGTGAATCGGGTGGGGCACACAGATACGCAGTATTTT. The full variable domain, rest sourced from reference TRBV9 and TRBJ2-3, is DSGVTQTPKHLITATGQRVTLRCSPRSGDLSVYWYQQSLDQGLQFLIQYYNGEERAKGNILERFSAQQFPDLHSELNLSSLELGDSALYFCASSVNRVGHTDTQYFGPGTRLTVL.